This T cell receptor beta chain was obtained from a study of CD8 T cells in ankylosing spondylitis (dated by TCRdb to about 2017). Regarding the study in general: To find TCR variants linked to disease, the study profiled T cell receptor beta repertoires in ankylosing spondylitis patients and healthy donors. The full study cohort comprised approximately 23 ankylosing spondylitis patients and 85 to 120 healthy donors. Peripheral blood was sampled, and synovial fluid was also collected from ankylosing spondylitis patients. Findings and caveats that apply to the study as a whole: A CD8+ phenotype was shown by the disease-linked clones, which were found at relatively low frequencies in peripheral blood. The disease-linked clones were reported to be significantly enriched in matched synovial fluid samples from ankylosing spondylitis patients. A TCR beta motif of roughly 8 highly homologous amino acid variants appeared characteristic of blood from ankylosing spondylitis patients. Some motif variants were previously reported in synovial fluid and blood of reactive arthritis patients, suggesting common disease-initiation mechanisms.

V was cut back by 1 base and J by 14 bases, leaving a gap of 13 bases between them. Its CDR3 holds 13 amino acids, cysteine through phenylalanine. Only the CDR3 portion is preserved as DNA: 39 bases, with reading frame beginning at the first base. CDR1 is given as SGHRS and CDR2 as YFSETQ, both from the germline V gene. For sequencing, an Illumina HiSeq 2500 was employed. TCR beta libraries were prepared by quantitative 5'-RACE with molecular barcodes. The source study handled its data this way. A new computational method, built on a probabilistic model of VDJ rearrangement, was used to identify disease-linked TCR variants. TCRdb handled the public reads itself, with Q25 trimming in fastp and clone calling in MiXCR, and kept productive beta chains. Under each unique CDR3 protein, matching rows form one entry showing the most common genes and DNA. The V and J calls were not made by the authors but by TCRdb's processing. The sample contains around 300,000 distinct CDR3 sequences, under 14% of them found a single time. The ten largest clones add up to about 10% of the sample.

Many counts were recorded for this clonotype. What this receptor recognizes is not known. No qualities accompany the bases; no much larger clone lies one base away. The sequence joins TRBV5-1 to TRBJ1-6; there is no confident call for the D gene. Material for sequencing was blood, either unsorted or a sorted T cell fraction (not recorded which). The receptor was isolated from a female donor with ankylosing spondylitis or in good health (not recorded which). The CDR3 corresponds to CASSLNTGLTLHF. The nucleotide sequence reads TGCGCCAGCAGCTTGAATACTGGTTTGACCCTCCACTTT.